Detailed here is one T cell receptor (beta chain). Its antigen is undetermined. The PCR employed 60 Vbeta primers together with 13 Jbeta primers. The table came from immunoSEQ multiplex PCR; TCRdb's copy has only in-frame clones and leaves some out. The sample records over 150,000 clones, 80% to 90% being singletons. This specimen comes from a study of cytomegalovirus exposure and HLA in healthy donors. Looking at the study overall: Genotyping of more than 300 donors showed that approximately 83% belonged to the Caucasian-associated ancestry cluster.

This CDR3 spans 15 amino acids. CDR1 and CDR2 (germline): SGHTA, FQGNSA. The V gene lost 3 bases and the J gene lost 0 bases, with 9 bases spanning the gap. Donors consisted of healthy bone marrow donors. Study-wide points: What a later analysis showed was that several of the most significant clusters appeared linked to common viral pathogens. The listing of 160 or so TCR beta chains classed them as cytomegalovirus-associated.

The V gene is TRBV7-2, the J gene TRBJ2-1; D is unclear. The source of this sequence is a man aged 30 to 39 in good health and CMV-seropositive. Sequencing was carried out using PBMCs. CDR3 coding DNA: TGTGCCAGCAGCTTTCAACAGAGCTCCTACAATGAGCAGTTCTTC. This codes for CASSFQQSSYNEQFF.